These 2 T cell receptor beta chains were sequenced from one sample in a study of type 1 and type 2 diabetes patients. Amplification started from genomic DNA. Multiplex PCR with 30 forward and 13 reverse primers amplified the TCR beta CDR3. Each CDR3 protein is one row after TCRdb ran MiXCR on the multiplex PCR reads. The sample includes fewer than 300,000 distinct CDR3 sequences, 40% to 50% of them seen just once. The sample was peripheral blood mononuclear cells (PBMCs). These receptor sequences come from a man younger than 35 with type 2 diabetes.

The V gene is TRBV7-3, the J gene TRBJ2-5, with 11 bases matching TRBD2. Matching the DNA end better, TRBJ2-1 makes the J call doubtful. Germline assignment: CDR1 SGHTA and CDR2 FQGTGA. The CDR3 extends over 15 amino acids. The CDR3 loop reads CASSRTSGRGDEQFF. CDR3 bases: TGTGCCAGCAGCCGAACTAGCGGGAGAGGCGATGAGCAGTTCTTC.

In this sample, this clonotype turned up a few times. DNA for the CDR3: TGCGCCAGCAGCCAAGGGGGTACAAGGGGGCCCTTCGGGGAGCTGTTTTTT. Protein product: CASSQGGTRGPFGELFF. The V call is TRBV4-1, the J call TRBJ2-2; 7 bases are a match to TRBD1. J gave up 7 bases and V 1 base, and 12 bases lay outside the gene matches. This CDR3 spans 17 amino acids. The V gene's germline CDR1 is MGHRA and CDR2 YSYEKL.